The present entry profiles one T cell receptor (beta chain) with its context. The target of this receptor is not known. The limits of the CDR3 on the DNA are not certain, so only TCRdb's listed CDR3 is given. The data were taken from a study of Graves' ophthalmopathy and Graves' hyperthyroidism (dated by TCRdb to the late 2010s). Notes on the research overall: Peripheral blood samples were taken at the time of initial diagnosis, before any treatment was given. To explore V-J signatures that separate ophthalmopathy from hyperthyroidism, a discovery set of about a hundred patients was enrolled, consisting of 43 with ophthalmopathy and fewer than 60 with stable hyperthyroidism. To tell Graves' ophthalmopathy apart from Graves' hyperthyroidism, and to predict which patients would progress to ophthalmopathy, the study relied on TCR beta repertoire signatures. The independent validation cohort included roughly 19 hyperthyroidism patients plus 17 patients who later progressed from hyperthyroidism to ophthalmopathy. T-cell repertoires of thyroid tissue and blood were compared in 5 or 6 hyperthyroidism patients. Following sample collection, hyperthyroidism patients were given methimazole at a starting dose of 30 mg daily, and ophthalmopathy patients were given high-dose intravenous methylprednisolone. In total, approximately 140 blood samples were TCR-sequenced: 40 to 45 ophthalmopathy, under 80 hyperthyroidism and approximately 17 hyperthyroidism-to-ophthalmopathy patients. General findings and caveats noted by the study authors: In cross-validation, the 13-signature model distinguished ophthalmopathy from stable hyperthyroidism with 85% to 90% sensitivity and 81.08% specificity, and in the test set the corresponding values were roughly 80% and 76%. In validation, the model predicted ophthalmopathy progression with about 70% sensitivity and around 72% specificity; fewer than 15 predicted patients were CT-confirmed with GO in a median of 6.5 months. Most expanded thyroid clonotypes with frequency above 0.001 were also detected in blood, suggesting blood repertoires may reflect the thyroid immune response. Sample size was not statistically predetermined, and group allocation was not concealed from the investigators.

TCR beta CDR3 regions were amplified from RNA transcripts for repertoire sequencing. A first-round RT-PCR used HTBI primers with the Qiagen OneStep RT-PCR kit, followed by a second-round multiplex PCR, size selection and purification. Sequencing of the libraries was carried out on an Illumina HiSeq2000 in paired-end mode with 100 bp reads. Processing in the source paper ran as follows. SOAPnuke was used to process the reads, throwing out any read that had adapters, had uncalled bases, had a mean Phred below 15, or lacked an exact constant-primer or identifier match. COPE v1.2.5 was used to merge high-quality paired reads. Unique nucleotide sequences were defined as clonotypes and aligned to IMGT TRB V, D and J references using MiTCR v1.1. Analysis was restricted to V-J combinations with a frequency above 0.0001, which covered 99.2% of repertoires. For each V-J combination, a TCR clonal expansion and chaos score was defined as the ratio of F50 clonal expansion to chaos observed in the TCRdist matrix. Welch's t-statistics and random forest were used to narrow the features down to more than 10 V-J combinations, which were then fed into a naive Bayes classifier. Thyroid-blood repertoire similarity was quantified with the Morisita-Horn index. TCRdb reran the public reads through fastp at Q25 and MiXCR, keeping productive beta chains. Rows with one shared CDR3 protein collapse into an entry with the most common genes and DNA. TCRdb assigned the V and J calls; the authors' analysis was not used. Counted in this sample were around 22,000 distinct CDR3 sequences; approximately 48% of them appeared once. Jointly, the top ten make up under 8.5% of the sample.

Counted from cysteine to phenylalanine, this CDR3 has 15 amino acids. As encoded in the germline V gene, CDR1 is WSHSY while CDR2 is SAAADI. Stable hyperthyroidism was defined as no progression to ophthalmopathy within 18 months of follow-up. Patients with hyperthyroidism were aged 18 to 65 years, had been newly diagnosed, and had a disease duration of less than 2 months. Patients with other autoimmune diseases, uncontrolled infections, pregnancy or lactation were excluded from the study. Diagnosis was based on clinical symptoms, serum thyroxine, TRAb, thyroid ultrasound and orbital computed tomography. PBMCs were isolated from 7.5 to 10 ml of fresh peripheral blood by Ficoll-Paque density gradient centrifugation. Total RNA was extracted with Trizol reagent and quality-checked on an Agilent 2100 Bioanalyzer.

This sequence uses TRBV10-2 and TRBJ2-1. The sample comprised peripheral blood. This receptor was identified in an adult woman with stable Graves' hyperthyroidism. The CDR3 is CASSFYICSVYEQFF.